The following is a T cell receptor (beta chain) sequence with its context. This sample is part of a study of blood T cell repertoires in COVID-19. About the research overall: The study drew acute and convalescent COVID-19 samples from the United States, Italy and Spain. T cells, B-cell-depleted T cells, or PBMCs supplied cDNA or gDNA.

Per the study methods: Amplifying reference gene primers gave estimates of nucleated cell counts. This table comes from immunoSEQ multiplex PCR, and its TCRdb copy is limited to in-frame clones, with some not included. D and trimming come from the DNA, and the V and J calls and clone size come from that table. This table holds about 310,000 clones, 87% found once. Sequenced material: peripheral blood. This clonotype was obtained from a man aged 50-59 years with active or convalescent COVID-19.

The chain's CDR3 is CASSLGANTEAFF. DNA for the CDR3: TGTGCCAGCTCACTCGGAGCGAACACTGAAGCTTTCTTT. The chain combines TRBV18 with TRBJ1-1; no firm D call. Germline CDR1 is KGHSH and CDR2 is LQKENI. The V end lost 4 bases, the J end lost 1 base, and 7 bases lay between the germline ends. CDR3 size: 13 residues.